This T cell receptor (beta chain) emerged from a study of OX40 agonist ivuxolimab in advanced cancers. Study-wide context: Dose-escalation cases comprised hepatocellular carcinoma, melanoma, renal cell or head and neck cancer. Previous treatment with anti-PD-1, anti-PD-L1 or anti-CTLA-4 therapy was allowed; approximately 40% had received some.

Comment on this clone: Its antigen remains unknown.

Per the germline V gene, CDR1 is SQVTM and CDR2 is ANQGSEA. V was clipped by 2 bases and J by 1 base, with 9 bases between them. The length of the CDR3 is 14 residues. Excluded were patients having autoimmune disease history or systemic immunosuppression. Study-wide points: Clonal expansion from baseline to week 6 occurred in both CD4+ and CD8+ T cells.

The assay was immunoSEQ multiplex PCR, and TCRdb's table has in-frame clones only and misses some. Among some 15,000 clones listed, roughly 75% were seen once. V gene TRBV29-1 combines with J gene TRBJ2-1; a possible D gene is TRBD2 (6 bases). This clonotype originated in an adult with an advanced solid tumor such as melanoma, head and neck, liver or kidney cancer. The specimen was CD4+ or CD8+ T cells sorted from blood, collected in a trial of the OX40 agonist ivuxolimab. This chain's CDR3 is CSVETGESYNEQFF. The CDR3 nucleotides are TGCAGCGTTGAAACGGGAGAGTCCTACAATGAGCAGTTCTTC.